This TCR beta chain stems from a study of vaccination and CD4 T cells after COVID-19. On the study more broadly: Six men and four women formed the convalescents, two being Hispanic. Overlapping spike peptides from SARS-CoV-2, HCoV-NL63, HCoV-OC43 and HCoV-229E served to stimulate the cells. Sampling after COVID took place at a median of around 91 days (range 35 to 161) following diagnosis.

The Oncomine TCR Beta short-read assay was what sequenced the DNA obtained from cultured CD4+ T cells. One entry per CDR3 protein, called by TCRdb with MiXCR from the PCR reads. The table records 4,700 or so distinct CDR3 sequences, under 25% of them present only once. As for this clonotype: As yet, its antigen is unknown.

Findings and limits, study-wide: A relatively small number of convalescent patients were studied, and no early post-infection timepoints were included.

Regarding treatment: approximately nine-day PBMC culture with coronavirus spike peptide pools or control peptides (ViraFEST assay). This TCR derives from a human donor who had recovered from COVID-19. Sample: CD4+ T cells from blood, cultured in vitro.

CDR3 coding DNA: TGTGCCAGCAGCTTAGGGGCCCAGGGCGGCTATGGCTACACCTTC. Its translation: CASSLGAQGGYGYTF. V usage is TRBV11-1 and J usage is TRBJ1-2, with D perhaps matching TRBD1 (5 bases). Germline assignment: CDR1 SGHAT and CDR2 FQDESV (reference sequence). V was cut by 1 base and J by 4 bases, with 13 bases left in between. The CDR3 has 15 residues. Drawing the rest from reference TRBV11-1 and TRBJ1-2, the complete variable domain is EAEVAQSPRYKITEKSQAVAFWCDPISGHATLYWYRQILGQGPELLVQFQDESVVDDSQLPKDRFSAERLKGVDSTLKIQPAELGDSAMYLCASSLGAQGGYGYTFGSGTRLTVV.